The clone carrying this TCR beta chain occurred a few times. These data originate in a study of T-cell reconstitution after alpha-beta-depleted transplantation in children. The TCRbeta library was prepared with unique molecular identifiers. One entry per CDR3 protein results from TCRdb running MiXCR on the PCR reads. The sample carries approximately 390,000 distinct CDR3 sequences, approximately 11% recorded once. The sequence came from a human donor who donated a stem cell graft to a child with acute myeloid leukemia. Sample: PBMCs from the stem cell graft donor, taken from the stem cell graft.

The CDR3 region is CSAESRVIQYEAFF. The CDR3 nucleotides read TGCAGTGCCGAGTCGAGGGTAATCCAGTATGAAGCTTTCTTT. The chain links TRBV20-1 to TRBJ1-1; D remains ambiguous. The V end was cut by 6 bases, the J end by 7 bases, with 21 bases between. The germline gives CDR1 DFQATT, CDR2 SNEGSKA (reference sequence). This CDR3 has 14 amino acids.